Presented here are 24 T cell receptor beta chains from one specimen sequenced in a study of tumor and adjacent non-tumor tissue in lung cancer. Three rounds of nested PCR, following a modified ARM-PCR protocol, produced the TCRbeta library. TCRdb re-called the multiplex PCR reads with MiXCR, one entry per CDR3 protein. Here the sample spans about 79,000 distinct CDR3 sequences, 55% to 80% being singletons. No cell sorting was done before RNA was extracted from the tissue. Input material: lung tumor tissue. The receptor set was obtained from a woman between 40 and 55 years old with non-small cell lung cancer.

Remarks on this clonotype: The junction differs from germline at one of its ends, possibly a read error. The chain links TRBV28 to TRBJ2-1; D is possibly TRBD1 (6 bases). The CDR3 is 15 residues long. Germline CDR1 reads MDHEN; CDR2 reads SYDVKM. In nucleotides, the CDR3 is TGTGACAGCAGTTTTCACAGGGCTTCCCGCTATGAGCAGTTCTTC. This encodes CDSSFHRASRYEQFF.

This clonotype was observed a single time. J is TRBJ1-1 and V is TRBV6-4, with unresolved D. The germline V and J ends were trimmed by 8 bases and 1 base, with 11 bases remaining between them. Germline V CDR1 and CDR2: MRHNA, SNTAGT. The CDR3 has 13 residues. The CDR3 here is CASCVSENTEAFF. CDR3 DNA: TGTGCCAGCTGTGTATCAGAGAACACTGAAGCTTTCTTT.

This clonotype was picked up a small number of times. This rearrangement joins TRBV30 to TRBJ1-2; D might be TRBD1 (6 bases). Trimming pared 3 bases from V and 3 bases from J, leaving 17 bases between. CDR1 GTSNPN and CDR2 SVGIG come from the germline V gene (reference sequence). The CDR3 runs to 15 residues. This chain's CDR3 is CAWRAKDRNYYGYTF. The CDR3 nucleotides are TGTGCCTGGAGAGCAAAGGACAGAAACTACTATGGCTACACCTTC.

By proportion, this clonotype is medium-sized. The chain joins TRBV11-3 to TRBJ1-2; D gene uncertain. The germline V gene has CDR1 SGHNT and CDR2 YENEEA. Deletions cut 5 bases from V and 8 bases from J, with 15 bases between. The CDR3 spans 13 residues. The CDR3 nucleotides are TGTGCCAGCAGCCCCAGAGTGGGTGGAGGCTACACCTTC. Protein product: CASSPRVGGGYTF.

The sample holds many counts of this clonotype. The V and J genes are TRBV4-1 and TRBJ1-2; possible D gene TRBD1, 5 bases. Germline lookup yields CDR1 MGHRA and CDR2 YSYEKL. Trimming cost V 0 bases and J 4 bases, with 6 bases left between them. The CDR3 sequence is 13 residues long. The CDR3: CASSQDDSYGYTF. The CDR3 bases are TGCGCCAGCAGCCAAGATGACAGCTATGGCTACACCTTC.

The V gene is TRBV19, the J gene TRBJ2-2; D is unclear. V lost 3 bases, J lost 6 bases, and 8 bases lay in between. Germline V gives CDR1 LNHDA, CDR2 SQIVND (reference sequence). The CDR3 runs to 13 residues. CDR3 sequence: CASSIRYPGELFF. For the CDR3, the DNA is TGTGCCAGTAGTATCAGATACCCCGGGGAGCTGTTTTTT.

About this clonotype: A much bigger clone sits one base away, suggesting this may be a read error. The chain carries TRBV5-4 and TRBJ2-1; 8 nucleotides agree with TRBD2. Germline assignment: CDR1 SGHNT and CDR2 YYREEE (reference sequence). Trimming cost V 5 bases and J 9 bases; bases outside gene matches: 10. This CDR3 has 14 amino acids. The DNA of the CDR3 is TGTGCCAGCAGATTTGACGGGAGGGCTCCTGAGCAGTTCTTC. Amino acid sequence: CASRFDGRAPEQFF.

A note on this clonotype: Mismatch with germline at one junction end may stem from a read error. This sequence joins TRBV20-1 and TRBJ2-7; D gene uncertain. Per germline, CDR1 DFQATT and CDR2 SNEGSKA (reference sequence). The CDR3 is made up of 14 amino acids. This CDR3 reads CRARVRGSSYEQYF. DNA for the CDR3: TGCAGAGCTAGAGTCCGCGGATCCTCCTACGAGCAGTACTTC.

V is TRBV29-1 and J is TRBJ1-2; perhaps TRBD1 as D (6 bases). V was pared by 7 bases and J by 7 bases, with 22 bases between. The CDR3 is made up of 14 amino acids. Germline V gene data show CDR1 as SQVTM and CDR2 as ANQGSEA. CDR3 nucleotide sequence: TGCAGCGCTGAGGGAGGAGGACAGTCTACTGGCTACACCTTC. Translated, it gives CSAEGGGQSTGYTF.

The rearrangement uses TRBV11-1 and TRBJ2-1, with D unclear. Trimming took off 11 bases at V and 5 bases at J, with 28 bases between the two ends. From germline, CDR1 is SGHAT and CDR2 FQDESV (reference sequence). This CDR3 is built from 17 residues. CDR3 residues: CAGNLRVPPIGDNEQFF. The CDR3 DNA sequence: TGTGCCGGCAACTTAAGAGTCCCGCCGATAGGAGACAATGAGCAGTTCTTC.

To note about this clonotype: The missing conserved phenylalanine or tryptophan at the end of this CDR3 makes a read error likely. J is TRBJ2-1 and V is TRBV20-1; 7 bases are shared with TRBD2. The V and J ends lost 6 bases and 7 bases, in that order; junction bases with no gene match: 12. The CDR3 consists of 14 residues. Germline CDR1 DFQATT, CDR2 SNEGSKA (reference sequence). The DNA of the CDR3 is TGCAGTGCGGGGGGGGAAGTGGGAGCGAATGAGCAGTTCGTC. Translating it yields CSAGGEVGANEQFV.

J is TRBJ2-5 and V is TRBV28; D may be TRBD1 or TRBD2 (6 bases each). The CDR3 has 15 residues. Germline-derived CDR1 and CDR2 are MDHEN and SYDVKM. Deletions cut 2 bases from V and 3 bases from J, with 13 bases between. In nucleotides, the CDR3 is TGTGCCAGCAGTTTAAGCGTAGGGGGGAAAGAGACCCAGTACTTC. This sequence encodes CASSLSVGGKETQYF. Filled out from reference TRBV28 and TRBJ2-5, the complete variable domain reads DVKVTQSSRYLVKRTGEKVFLECVQDMDHENMFWYRQDPGLGLRLIYFSYDVKMKEKGDIPEGYSVSREKKERFSLILESASTNQTSMYLCASSLSVGGKETQYFGPGTRLLVL.

This clonotype was recorded only once. This rearrangement joins TRBV20-1 to TRBJ2-3, with 15 nucleotides matching TRBD2. This CDR3 spans 15 amino acids. Germline CDR1 reads DFQATT; CDR2 reads SNEGSKA (reference sequence). CDR3 in amino acids: CDAPGLAGGPDTQYF. CDR3 DNA: TGCGATGCTCCTGGACTAGCGGGGGGGCCAGATACGCAGTATTTT.

The chain joins TRBV27 to TRBJ1-1, with unresolved D. V shed 6 bases and J shed 6 bases, with 8 bases lying between them. This CDR3 contains 11 residues. Germline V gene lookup returns CDR1 MNHEY and CDR2 SMNVEV (reference sequence). CDR3 sequence reads: CASSGRAEAFF. CDR3 DNA sequence: TGTGCCAGCAGCGGGCGCGCTGAAGCTTTCTTT.

In its sample, this clonotype was seen once. The chain couples TRBV6-1 to TRBJ2-1; D call uncertain. The germline V gene encodes CDR1 MNHNS and CDR2 SASEGT. The V and J ends lost 7 bases and 2 bases respectively, with 15 bases between them. The CDR3 contains 15 residues. The CDR3 here is CASTIPRYTYNEQFF. CDR3 DNA: TGTGCCAGCACAATTCCACGGTACACCTACAATGAGCAGTTCTTC.

Details on this clonotype: One end of the junction is discordant with germline, which a read error may explain. V and J are TRBV11-2 and TRBJ1-2; 7 bases are shared with TRBD1. Germline-derived CDR1 and CDR2 are SGHAT and FQNNGV. The CDR3 extends over 15 amino acids. The CDR3 here is CASSRDGQVNYCYTF. The DNA of the CDR3 is TGCGCCAGCAGCCGAGACGGACAGGTTAACTACTGCTACACCTTC.

This clonotype was observed a few times. A much larger clone lies a single base off, so this may be a read error. This chain uses TRBV6-5 with TRBJ1-1; D gene unclear. The germline V gene has CDR1 MNHEY and CDR2 SVGAGI. The CDR3 has 13 residues. This CDR3 reads CVSRPQEYTEAFF. The CDR3 coding sequence is TGTGTCAGCAGACCCCAGGAATACACTGAAGCTTTCTTT.

As regards this clonotype: Relative to the germline gene, one junction end is altered; a read error may explain this. The CDR3 nucleotides read TGTGCCAGCAGTTCTTGGATGAACTATGACTACACCTTC. The encoded protein is CASSSWMNYDYTF. The V gene is TRBV12-3 or TRBV12-4, the J gene TRBJ1-2; no reliable D call. The CDR3 sequence is 13 residues long.

Comment on this clonotype: The germline gene is not matched at one end of the junction; a read error may be the cause. The chain carries TRBV4-1 and TRBJ2-2, with a possible D match to TRBD2 (5 bases). The CDR3 spans 14 residues. Per germline, CDR1 MGHRA and CDR2 YSYEKL. The CDR3 DNA is TGCGCCGGCAGCCGCGGCGGATCCACCGGGGAGCTGTTCTTT. It encodes CAGSRGGSTGELFF.

A word on this clonotype: The junction and the germline gene differ at one end; a read error may be behind it. V gene TRBV6-2 or TRBV6-3 combines with J gene TRBJ1-2, with D uncertain. Germline V CDR1 and CDR2: MNHEY, SVGEGT. The CDR3 sequence is 14 residues long. CDR3: CASNWKRVSYGYTF. For the CDR3, the DNA is TGTGCCAGCAATTGGAAGAGGGTTAGCTATGGTTACACCTTC.

Details on this clonotype: This clone may be a read error of a much larger clone one base away. The chain recombines TRBV28 with TRBJ2-7, with D possibly TRBD1 on 5 matching bases. Germline V gene data show CDR1 as MDHEN and CDR2 as SYDVKM. V lost 6 bases and J 3 bases, leaving 12 bases between the germline ends. This CDR3 has 13 amino acids. In nucleotides, the CDR3 is TGTGCCAGCAGGCCCCAGGGCATCTACGAGCAGTACTTC. This gives the protein CASRPQGIYEQYF.

Of note for this clonotype: The CDR3 carries no conserved terminal phenylalanine or tryptophan, so it likely arises from a read error. This chain links TRBV6-5 with TRBJ1-3; 7 bases match TRBD1. CDR3 length: 17 residues. Trimming removed 2 bases from V and 1 base from J; junction bases left unmatched: 8. The germline CDR1 and CDR2 sequences are MNHEY and SVGAGI. The chain's CDR3 is CASSYGGQSTSGNTIYL. The CDR3 nucleotides read TGTGCCAGCAGTTACGGGGGACAGTCCACTTCTGGAAACACCATATATCTT.

This chain connects TRBV20-1 to TRBJ2-5, with a weak D call TRBD2 (6 bases). The CDR3 is 13 residues long. Trimming shortened V by 4 bases and J by 4 bases, and 13 bases separated the two germline ends. Germline V gene lookup returns CDR1 DFQATT and CDR2 SNEGSKA (reference sequence). Here the CDR3 DNA reads TGCAGTGCTAAAGGGACTGGCGTAGAGACCCAGTACTTC. It translates to CSAKGTGVETQYF.

As for this clonotype: At one end the junction does not follow the germline gene, possibly because of a read error. The chain joins TRBV11-2 to TRBJ2-3, with D perhaps TRBD1 (5 bases). Germline assignment: CDR1 SGHAT and CDR2 FQNNGV. The CDR3 sequence is 15 residues long. The CDR3 DNA reads TGTGCCAACAGCTTAAACAGGCCCTATATAGATATGCAGTATTTT. It is translated as CANSLNRPYIDMQYF. Based on the CDR3 plus reference TRBV11-2 and TRBJ2-3, the full variable domain is EAGVAQSPRYKIIEKRQSVAFWCNPISGHATLYWYQQILGQGPKLLIQFQNNGVVDDSQLPKDRFSAERLKGVDSTLKIQPAKLEDSAVYLCANSLNRPYIDMQYFGPGTRLTVL.